The 17 T cell receptor beta chains presented below share a single source sample, sequenced in a study of blood T cell repertoires in COVID-19 (dated by TCRdb to 2019 to 2021). Libraries were built with the immunoSEQ multiplex PCR assay. The source is immuneACCESS, and TCRdb retained only in-frame sequences with V and J called. Part of the clones is not carried over; for the studies checked, unresolved V genes explain less than half of this, and the remainder is unexplained. The sample contains some 240,000 clones, roughly 80% of them found a single time. The ten top clones hold around an eighth of the sample. The material sequenced was peripheral blood. These receptors all stem from a woman aged 55-70 years with active or convalescent COVID-19.

The genes are TRBV2 and TRBJ2-5, with TRBD2 identical over 9 bases. Germline lookup yields CDR1 SNHLY and CDR2 FYNNEI. The CDR3 sequence is 14 residues long. Trimming removed 7 bases from V and 1 base from J; junction bases left unmatched: 4. This chain's CDR3 is CASKSGGPQETQYF. In DNA form, the CDR3 reads TGTGCCAGCAAAAGCGGGGGGCCCCAAGAGACCCAGTACTTC.

The rearrangement links TRBV5-6 to TRBJ2-3; D is ambiguous. V was pared by 0 bases and J by 0 bases, with 5 bases between. In germline, CDR1 is SGHDT, CDR2 YYEEEE. CDR3 size: 14 residues. The CDR3 here is CASSLGLSTDTQYF. The CDR3 coding sequence is TGTGCCAGCAGCTTGGGCCTAAGCACAGATACGCAGTATTTT.

The rearrangement joins TRBV19 to TRBJ1-2; TRBD1 agrees at 9 bases. Germline CDR1 reads LNHDA; CDR2 reads SQIVND (reference sequence). Trimming cost V 6 bases and J 6 bases; bases outside gene matches: 5. The CDR3 has 13 residues. The CDR3 nucleotides are TGTGCCAGTAGCAACAGGGGGCAGAATGGCTACACCTTC. It specifies CASSNRGQNGYTF.

This sequence joins TRBV7-2 and TRBJ2-1; 12 bases line up with TRBD2. This CDR3 region has 18 residues. Germline V gives CDR1 SGHTA, CDR2 FQGNSA. Trimming took 5 bases from V and 9 from J; bases not matched to a gene: 17. CDR3 loop: CASSVGTSGRSTLGEQFF. As DNA, the CDR3 is TGTGCCAGCAGCGTTGGGACTAGCGGGCGCAGCACCTTAGGTGAGCAGTTCTTC.

This chain joins TRBV19 and TRBJ2-4; the D is unclear. Germline V CDR1 and CDR2: LNHDA, SQIVND (reference sequence). Trimming cost V 3 bases and J 6 bases, with 12 bases left between them. This CDR3 comprises 14 residues. The CDR3 is CASSIPGLGNIQYF. CDR3 DNA: TGTGCCAGTAGTATCCCTGGGCTGGGAAACATTCAGTACTTC.

This clone was seen only once. J is TRBJ2-1 and V is TRBV9; a possible D gene is TRBD2 (6 bases). Germline lookup yields CDR1 SGDLS and CDR2 YYNGEE. Trimming pared 0 bases from V and 5 bases from J, leaving 24 bases between. The CDR3 runs to 19 residues. The chain's CDR3 is CASSVAGGGTPRQDNEQFF. CDR3 sequence (DNA): TGTGCCAGCAGCGTAGCTGGTGGGGGGACTCCCCGTCAAGACAATGAGCAGTTCTTC.

CDR3 nucleotides: TGTGCCAGTAGAAGGGACAGGGCCCATAATTCACCCCTCCACTTT. As protein: CASRRDRAHNSPLHF. V gene TRBV19 combines with J gene TRBJ1-6; TRBD1 matches at 9 bases. With V trimmed by 6 bases and J by 5 bases, 5 bases remained unmatched. In germline, CDR1 is LNHDA, CDR2 SQIVND (reference sequence). This CDR3 has 15 residues.

The J gene is TRBJ2-5, the V gene TRBV5-4; D is ambiguous. Trimming removed 4 bases from V and 5 bases from J, with 15 bases in between. The CDR3 has 14 amino acids. CDR1 is SGHNT and CDR2 is YYREEE in the germline V gene (reference sequence). The chain's CDR3 is CASSLIQSLETQYF. The CDR3 DNA is TGTGCCAGCAGCCTAATTCAAAGCCTGGAGACCCAGTACTTC.

The chain is built from TRBV6-6 and TRBJ1-1, with 7 bases aligning to TRBD1. J was trimmed by 7 bases and V by 6 bases; bases with no gene match: 11. This CDR3 comprises 14 residues. CDR1 MNHNY and CDR2 SVGAGI come from the germline V gene (reference sequence). Written as DNA, the CDR3 is TGTGCCAGCAGCCTATCCACAGGGGTGGGTGAAGCTTTCTTT. Its protein product is CASSLSTGVGEAFF.

This clone has just one count. This rearrangement joins TRBV2 to TRBJ2-5; possibly TRBD2 for D (6 bases). Between the trimmed V and J ends, which lost 3 bases and 2 bases, there was a span of 10 bases. Per the germline V gene, CDR1 is SNHLY and CDR2 is FYNNEI. CDR3 length equals 14 residues. CDR3 residues: CASSDGLTQETQYF. CDR3 bases: TGTGCCAGCAGTGACGGACTAACACAAGAGACCCAGTACTTC.

The sample holds many counts of this clone. The chain has TRBV27 and TRBJ1-4; tentatively, D is TRBD1 (6 bases). Looked up from germline, CDR1 is MNHEY and CDR2 is SMNVEV (reference sequence). The CDR3 spans 15 residues. Trimming removed 5 bases from V and 8 bases from J, with 18 bases in between. CDR3 region: CASSPHRVVKEKLFF. CDR3 in DNA: TGTGCCAGCAGTCCTCACAGGGTTGTTAAGGAAAAACTGTTTTTT.

This clone was observed a few times. The V gene is TRBV6-2 or TRBV6-3, the J gene TRBJ1-1; no firm D call. This CDR3 has 13 amino acids. The germline gives CDR1 MNHEY, CDR2 SVGEGT. Trimming took off 6 bases at V and 4 bases at J, with 12 bases between the two ends. The CDR3 loop reads CASSAQVATEAFF. The CDR3 coding sequence is TGTGCCAGCAGCGCCCAGGTTGCCACTGAAGCTTTCTTT.

V and J are TRBV19 and TRBJ2-7; tentatively, D is TRBD1 (5 bases). The CDR3 runs to 14 residues. Per the germline V gene, CDR1 is LNHDA and CDR2 is SQIVND (reference sequence). V lost 5 bases and J 3 bases, leaving 14 bases between the germline ends. CDR3 nucleotide sequence: TGTGCCAGTAGTGCCCCCTGGGGCAACTACGAGCAGTACTTC. It translates to CASSAPWGNYEQYF.

The chain carries TRBV7-9 and TRBJ1-3; possible D gene TRBD1, 5 bases. This CDR3 is built from 14 residues. Germline CDR1 and CDR2: SEHNR and FQNEAQ (reference sequence). Trimming removed 2 bases at V and 1 base at J, with 6 bases between. This CDR3 is CASSLRGSGNTIYF. The CDR3 DNA reads as TGTGCCAGCAGCTTAAGGGGATCTGGAAACACCATATATTTT. Using reference TRBV7-9 and TRBJ1-3 for the parts outside the CDR3, the full variable domain is DTGVSQNPRHKITKRGQNVTFRCDPISEHNRLYWYRQTLGQGPEFLTYFQNEAQLEKSRLLSDRFSAERPKGSFSTLEIQRTEQGDSAMYLCASSLRGSGNTIYFGEGSWLTVV.

The J gene is TRBJ2-2, the V gene TRBV19; D possibly corresponds to TRBD2 (5 bases). Germline V CDR1 and CDR2: LNHDA, SQIVND (reference sequence). This CDR3 comprises 13 residues. Trimming stripped 10 bases from V and 2 bases from J, with 11 bases between. This CDR3 is CAITDSNTGELFF. CDR3 DNA sequence: TGTGCCATCACGGACTCTAACACCGGGGAGCTGTTTTTT.

V is TRBV7-2 and J is TRBJ1-3; possible D gene TRBD1, 5 bases. The CDR3 has 17 amino acids. The V gene lost 5 bases and the J gene lost 0 bases, with 17 bases spanning the gap. From germline, CDR1 is SGHTA and CDR2 FQGNSA. The chain's CDR3 is CASSPRSMGLSGNTIYF. The CDR3 bases are TGTGCCAGCAGCCCAAGGTCCATGGGGCTCTCTGGAAACACCATATATTTT. Combining the CDR3 with reference TRBV7-2 and TRBJ1-3 gives the whole variable domain GAGVSQSPSNKVTEKGKDVELRCDPISGHTALYWYRQSLGQGLEFLIYFQGNSAPDKSGLPSDRFSAERTGGSVSTLTIQRTQQEDSAVYLCASSPRSMGLSGNTIYFGEGSWLTVV.

In the case of this clone: Compared with germline, one end of the junction differs, possibly owing to a read error. This chain uses TRBV6-6 with TRBJ2-3, with 8 bases that match TRBD1. This CDR3 contains 13 residues. Germline values: CDR1 MNHNY, CDR2 SVGAGI (reference sequence). The CDR3 spells CVAGAGGTDTQYF. DNA for the CDR3: TGTGTCGCCGGGGCAGGGGGCACGGATACGCAGTATTTT.